This TCR beta chain appears in the sequencing data of a study of CXCR3-negative and CXCR3-positive naive CD8 T cells. CDR1 and CDR2 (germline): SQVTM, ANQGSEA. This CDR3 comprises 16 residues. Each TRB cDNA library was prepared by 5' RACE (with UMI labels). TCRdb reprocessed the 5' RACE reads; each CDR3 protein has one entry and no DNA is given. The sample table sets out 50,000 to 65,000 distinct CDR3 sequences. This clonotype originated in a human donor in good health. Some clones in this sample may be carry-over from other donors' samples. Sequenced sample: memory CD8+ T cells from blood. This chain joins TRBV29-1 and TRBJ2-5; with no DNA, the TCRdb D assignment of TRBD2 cannot be verified. The CDR3 here is CSVEDMGGKGSETQYF.